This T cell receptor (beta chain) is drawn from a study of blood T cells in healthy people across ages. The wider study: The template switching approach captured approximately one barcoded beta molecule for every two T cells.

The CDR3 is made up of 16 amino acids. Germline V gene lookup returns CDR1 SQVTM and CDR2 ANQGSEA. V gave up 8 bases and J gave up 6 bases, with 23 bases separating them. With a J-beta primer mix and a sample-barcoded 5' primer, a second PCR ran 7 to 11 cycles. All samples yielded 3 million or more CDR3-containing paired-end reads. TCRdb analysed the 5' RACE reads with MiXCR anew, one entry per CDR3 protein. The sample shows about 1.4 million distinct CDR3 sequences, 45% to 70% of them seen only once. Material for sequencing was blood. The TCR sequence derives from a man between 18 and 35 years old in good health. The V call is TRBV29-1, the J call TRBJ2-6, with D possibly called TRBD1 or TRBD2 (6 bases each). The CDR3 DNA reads TGCAGCCCTCCGACAGGAGGGGTTCGTAAGGCCAACGTCCTGACTTTC. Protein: CSPPTGGVRKANVLTF.